This T cell receptor (beta chain) was profiled in a study of T-cell memory formation after mild COVID-19. TCR alpha and TCR beta cDNA libraries carrying sample barcodes and UMIs were produced by 5'RACE using constant-segment primers. TCRdb processed the 5' RACE reads anew with MiXCR; each CDR3 protein has one entry. Of roughly 110,000 distinct CDR3 sequences listed, approximately 21% are singletons. Germline V gives CDR1 MNHEY, CDR2 SVGEGT. V dropped 5 bases and J dropped 3; count of bases not matched to a gene: 6. This CDR3 comprises 16 residues. A few counts support this clonotype. This TCR was recovered from a man in his late teens or twenties who had mild COVID-19 (a few samples of this study predate the infection). Cell type and time point are not known. The chain combines TRBV6-2 or TRBV6-3 with TRBJ2-1; 11 bases agree with TRBD2. The material sequenced was PBMCs or a T cell subset sorted from them (not recorded which). The chain's CDR3 is CASSMRLAGLYNEQFF. CDR3 coding DNA: TGTGCCAGCAGTATGAGACTAGCGGGACTCTACAATGAGCAGTTCTTC.